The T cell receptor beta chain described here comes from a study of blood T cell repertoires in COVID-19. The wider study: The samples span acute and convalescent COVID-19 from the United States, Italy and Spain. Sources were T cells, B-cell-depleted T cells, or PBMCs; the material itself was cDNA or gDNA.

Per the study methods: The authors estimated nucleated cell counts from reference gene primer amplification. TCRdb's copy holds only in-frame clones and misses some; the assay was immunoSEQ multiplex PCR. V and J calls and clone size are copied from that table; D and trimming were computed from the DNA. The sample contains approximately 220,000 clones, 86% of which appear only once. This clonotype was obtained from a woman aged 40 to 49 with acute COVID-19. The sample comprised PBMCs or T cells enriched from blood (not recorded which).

CDR3 in amino acids: CASSPPGLNTEAFF. CDR3 bases: TGTGCCAGCAGCCCCCCAGGGTTGAACACTGAAGCTTTCTTT. The chain carries TRBV7-9 and TRBJ1-1, with a weak D call TRBD1 (5 bases). This CDR3 contains 14 residues. Germline values: CDR1 SEHNR, CDR2 FQNEAQ (reference sequence). Deletions cut 5 bases from V and 0 bases from J, with 10 bases between.